The present T cell receptor beta chain was sequenced within a study of shared clonotypes between healthy human individuals. TCRdb keeps only in-frame clones here, not all; method: immunoSEQ multiplex PCR. The sample carries a few million clones, approximately 94% recorded once. Germline V gene sequence: CDR1 LNHDA, CDR2 SQIVND (reference sequence). With 1 base clipped from V and 9 bases from J, the junction kept 5 bases outside the gene matches. The CDR3 is 15 residues long. The sample was naive CD4+ T cells sorted from blood. Subset given: CD45RA+ positively selected. This TCR was sampled from a man younger than 35 in good health. This rearrangement joins TRBV19 to TRBJ1-5, with TRBD1 matching 11 bases. As DNA, the CDR3 is TGTGCCAGTAGTATAGTCGGGACAGGGGGGAGGCCCCAGCATTTT. As protein: CASSIVGTGGRPQHF.